The 9 T cell receptor beta chains below were found in one sample sequenced in a study of PD-1 blockade in classical Hodgkin lymphoma. Time point reported: cycle 4 day 1 (C4D1), after about 6 weeks of nivolumab. The patients all showed relapse after autologous stem cell transplantation, while their brentuximab vedotin exposure varied. Libraries were prepared by immunoSEQ multiplex PCR; TCRdb keeps only in-frame clonotypes and omits some of them. Of around 50,000 clones in the sample, around 76% were seen once. The sequenced sample was peripheral blood mononuclear cells (PBMCs), obtained before the fourth cycle of nivolumab. The receptors come from a human donor with classical Hodgkin lymphoma.

By frequency in the sample, this clone is large. This chain joins TRBV7-9 and TRBJ2-3, with a weak D call TRBD2 (6 bases). Germline CDR1 SEHNR, CDR2 FQNEAQ (reference sequence). Trimming left V 0 bases short and J 11 bases short, with 9 bases between. CDR3 size: 12 residues. CDR3 in amino acids: CASSLAVGGQYF. In DNA form, the CDR3 reads TGTGCCAGCAGCTTAGCGGTGGGAGGGCAGTATTTT.

This clone appeared a single time. V and J are TRBV6-1 and TRBJ1-3; no reliable D call. Trimming left V 4 bases short and J 2 bases short, with 9 bases between. The germline V gene encodes CDR1 MNHNS and CDR2 SASEGT. The CDR3 contains 14 residues. The CDR3 sequence: CASSVAFTGNTIYF. The CDR3 DNA reads TGTGCCAGCAGTGTGGCCTTTACTGGAAACACCATATATTTT.

This clone was seen a few times. V is TRBV19 and J is TRBJ2-7, with 8 bases that match TRBD2. CDR1 and CDR2 (germline): LNHDA, SQIVND (reference sequence). V trimming: 3 bases; J trimming: 3 bases; junction bases outside the gene matches: 4. The CDR3 has 14 amino acids. The CDR3 DNA sequence: TGTGCCAGTAGTATCGGGGGGGCATACTACGAGCAGTACTTC. This codes for CASSIGGAYYEQYF.

V gene TRBV27 combines with J gene TRBJ2-5; 8 positions match TRBD1. The CDR3 is 15 amino acids. Trimming removed 4 bases from V and 2 bases from J; junction bases left unmatched: 6. Germline V gene sequence: CDR1 MNHEY, CDR2 SMNVEV (reference sequence). The CDR3 sequence is CASSSRTGLQETQYF. The DNA of the CDR3 is TGTGCCAGCAGTTCAAGGACAGGGCTACAAGAGACCCAGTACTTC.

The chain uses TRBV2 and TRBJ1-5; D remains unclear. The V end was cut by 2 bases, the J end by 0 bases, with 8 bases between. The CDR3 sequence is 15 residues long. Germline V gene data show CDR1 as SNHLY and CDR2 as FYNNEI. CDR3 nucleotides: TGTGCCAGCAGTGAAAGCCAGTATAGCAATCAGCCCCAGCATTTT. Its protein product is CASSESQYSNQPQHF.

The rearrangement joins TRBV6-1 to TRBJ1-1; D is unresolved. CDR1 and CDR2 from the germline V gene are MNHNS and SASEGT. The V gene lost 7 bases and the J gene lost 0 bases, with 12 bases spanning the gap. The CDR3 is 14 amino acids. The CDR3 region has the DNA TGTGCCAGCAAGACGGTAGAGATGAACACTGAAGCTTTCTTT. It yields the protein CASKTVEMNTEAFF.

The rearrangement links TRBV28 to TRBJ2-7, with 9 nucleotides matching TRBD1. CDR1 is MDHEN, CDR2 SYDVKM, per germline. The CDR3 is 14 amino acids. V shed 9 bases, J shed 6 bases, and the junction held 12 bases outside the gene matches. The CDR3 spells CASSHRGTGFEQYF. The CDR3 DNA reads TGTGCCAGTTCCCATCGGGGGACAGGGTTCGAGCAGTACTTC.

This chain joins TRBV27 and TRBJ2-5; 8 bases are shared with TRBD2. V was clipped by 5 bases and J by 11 bases; unmatched bases: 13. Looked up from germline, CDR1 is MNHEY and CDR2 is SMNVEV (reference sequence). The CDR3 totals 14 residues. CDR3 protein: CASSVSGLGDEQYF. Here the CDR3 DNA reads TGTGCCAGCAGTGTCTCGGGACTAGGGGATGAGCAGTACTTC.

The CDR3 region has the DNA TGCGCCAGCAGTCGGGTCAGGAGGTGGGAATCGGAGACCCAGTACTTC. Translation gives CASSRVRRWESETQYF. V usage is TRBV23-1 and J usage is TRBJ2-5, with a possible D match to TRBD2 (5 bases). TRBV23-1 is sorted into the ORF group, with uncertain function. This CDR3 spans 16 amino acids. V gave up 4 bases and J gave up 5 bases, with 20 bases separating them.